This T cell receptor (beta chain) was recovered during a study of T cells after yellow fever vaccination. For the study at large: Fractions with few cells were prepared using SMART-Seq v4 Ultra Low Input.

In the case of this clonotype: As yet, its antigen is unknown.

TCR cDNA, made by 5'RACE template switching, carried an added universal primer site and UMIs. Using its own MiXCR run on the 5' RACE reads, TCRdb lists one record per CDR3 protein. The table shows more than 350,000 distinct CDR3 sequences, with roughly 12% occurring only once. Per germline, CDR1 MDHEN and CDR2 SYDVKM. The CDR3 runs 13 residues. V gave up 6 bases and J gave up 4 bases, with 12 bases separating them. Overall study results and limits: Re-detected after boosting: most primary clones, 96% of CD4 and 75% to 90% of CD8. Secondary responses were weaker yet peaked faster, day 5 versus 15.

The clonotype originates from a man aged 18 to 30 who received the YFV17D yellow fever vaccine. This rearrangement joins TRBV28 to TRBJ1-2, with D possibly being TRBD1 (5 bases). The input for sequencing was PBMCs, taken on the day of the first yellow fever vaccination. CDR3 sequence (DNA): TGTGCCAGCAGCTCAGACAGCCGCTATGGCTACACCTTC. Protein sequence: CASSSDSRYGYTF.